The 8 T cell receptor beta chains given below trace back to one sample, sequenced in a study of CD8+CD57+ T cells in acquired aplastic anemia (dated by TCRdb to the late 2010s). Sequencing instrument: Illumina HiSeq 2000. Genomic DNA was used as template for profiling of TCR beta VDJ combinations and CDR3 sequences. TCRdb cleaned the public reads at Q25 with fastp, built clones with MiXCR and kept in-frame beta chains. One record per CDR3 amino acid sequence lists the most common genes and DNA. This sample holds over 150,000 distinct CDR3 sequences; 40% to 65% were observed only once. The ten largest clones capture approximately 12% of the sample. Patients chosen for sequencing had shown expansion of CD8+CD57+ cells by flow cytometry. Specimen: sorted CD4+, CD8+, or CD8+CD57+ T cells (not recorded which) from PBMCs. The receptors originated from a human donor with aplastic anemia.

CDR3 residues: CASSGAVPNQPQHF. For the CDR3, the DNA is TGTGCCAGCAGTGGTGCAGTCCCCAATCAGCCCCAGCATTTT. This chain uses TRBV2 with TRBJ1-5; no definite D call. This CDR3 is built from 14 residues. V lost 4 bases to trimming and J lost 3 bases, with 10 bases between them. Germline V CDR1 and CDR2: SNHLY, FYNNEI.

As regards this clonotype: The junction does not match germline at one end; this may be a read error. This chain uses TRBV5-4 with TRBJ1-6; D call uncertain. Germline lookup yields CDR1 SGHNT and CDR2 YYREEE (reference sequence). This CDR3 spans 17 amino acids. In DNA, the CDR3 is TGTGCCAGCAGCTCCCTCCTCAGTTGGGAATCTAATTCGCCCCTCCACTTT. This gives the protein CASSSLLSWESNSPLHF.

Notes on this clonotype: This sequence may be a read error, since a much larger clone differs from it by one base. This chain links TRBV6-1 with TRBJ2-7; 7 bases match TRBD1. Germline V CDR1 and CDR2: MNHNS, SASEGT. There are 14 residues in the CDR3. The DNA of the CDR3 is TGTACCAGCAGCCTAGACAGGGCGGTCAACGAGCAGTACTTC. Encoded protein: CTSSLDRAVNEQYF.

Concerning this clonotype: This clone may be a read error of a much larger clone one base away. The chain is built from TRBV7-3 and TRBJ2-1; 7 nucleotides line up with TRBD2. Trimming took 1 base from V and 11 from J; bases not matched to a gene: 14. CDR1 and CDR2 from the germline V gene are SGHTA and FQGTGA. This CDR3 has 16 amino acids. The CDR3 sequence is CASSLRVAGPKGQQFF. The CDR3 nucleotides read TGTGCCAGCAGCTTAAGAGTAGCGGGCCCAAAGGGTCAGCAGTTCTTC.

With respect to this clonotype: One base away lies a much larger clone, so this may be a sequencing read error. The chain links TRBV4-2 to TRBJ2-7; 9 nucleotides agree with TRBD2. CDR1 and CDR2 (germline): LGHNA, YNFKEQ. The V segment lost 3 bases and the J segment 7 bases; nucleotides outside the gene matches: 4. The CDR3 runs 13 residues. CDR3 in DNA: TGTGCCAGCAGCCAGCGGGGGGGCTATGAGCAGTACTTC. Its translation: CASSQRGGYEQYF.

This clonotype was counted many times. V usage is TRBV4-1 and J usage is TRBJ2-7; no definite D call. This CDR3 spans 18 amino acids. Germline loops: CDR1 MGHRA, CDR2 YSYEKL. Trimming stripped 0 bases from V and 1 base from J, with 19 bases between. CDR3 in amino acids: CASSQDASAAEKSYEQYF. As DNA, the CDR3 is TGCGCCAGCAGCCAAGACGCCTCCGCGGCGGAGAAATCCTACGAGCAGTACTTC.

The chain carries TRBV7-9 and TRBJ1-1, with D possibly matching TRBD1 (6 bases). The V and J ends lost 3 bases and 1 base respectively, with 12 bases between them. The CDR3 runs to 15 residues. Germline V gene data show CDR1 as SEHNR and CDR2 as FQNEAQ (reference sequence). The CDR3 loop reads CASSLGDRRNTEAFF. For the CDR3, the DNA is TGTGCCAGCAGCTTGGGAGACAGGAGGAACACTGAAGCTTTCTTT.

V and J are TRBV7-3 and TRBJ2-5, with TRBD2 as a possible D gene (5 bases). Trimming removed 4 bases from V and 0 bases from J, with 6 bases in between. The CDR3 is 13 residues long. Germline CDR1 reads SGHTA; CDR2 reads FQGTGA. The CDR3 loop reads CASSSGNQETQYF. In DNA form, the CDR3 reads TGTGCCAGCAGCTCCGGGAACCAAGAGACCCAGTACTTC.